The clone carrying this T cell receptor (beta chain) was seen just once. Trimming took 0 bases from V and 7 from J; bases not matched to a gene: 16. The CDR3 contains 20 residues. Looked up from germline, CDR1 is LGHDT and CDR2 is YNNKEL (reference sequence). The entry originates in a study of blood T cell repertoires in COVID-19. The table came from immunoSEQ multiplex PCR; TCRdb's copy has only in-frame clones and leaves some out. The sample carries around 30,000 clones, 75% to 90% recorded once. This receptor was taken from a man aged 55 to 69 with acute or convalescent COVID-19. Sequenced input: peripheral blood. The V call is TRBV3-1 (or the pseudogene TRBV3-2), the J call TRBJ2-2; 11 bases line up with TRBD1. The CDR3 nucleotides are TGTGCCAGCAGCCAAGAAAGAAGGGGACAGGGGGTGGCCTGGGTCGGGGAGCTGTTTTTT. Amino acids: CASSQERRGQGVAWVGELFF.